Presented here are 26 T cell receptor beta chains from one specimen sequenced in a study of blood T cell repertoires in COVID-19. Sequenced by immunoSEQ multiplex PCR; TCRdb stores in-frame clones only, minus some. Of 70,000 or so clones listed, 78% are singletons. The sequenced sample was peripheral blood. All receptors derive from a human donor in a cohort sampled during active COVID-19.

This chain uses TRBV29-1 with TRBJ2-2; 9 bases are shared with TRBD2. Germline V gene sequence: CDR1 SQVTM, CDR2 ANQGSEA. CDR3 length: 17 residues. With V trimmed by 5 bases and J by 1 base, 11 bases remained unmatched. The CDR3 nucleotides are TGCAGCGTTACTACATTGAAAGCGGGAGGGAACACCGGGGAGCTGTTTTTT. Its translation is CSVTTLKAGGNTGELFF.

V gene TRBV18 combines with J gene TRBJ1-1; D remains unclear. Germline loops: CDR1 KGHSH, CDR2 LQKENI. The CDR3 consists of 15 residues. V gave up 2 bases and J gave up 1 base, with 11 bases separating them. CDR3 region: CASSPTRPSNTEAFF. Here the CDR3 DNA reads TGTGCCAGCTCACCAACTAGACCGTCGAACACTGAAGCTTTCTTT.

The rearrangement uses TRBV12-3 or TRBV12-4 and TRBJ2-7; D uncertain. CDR3 length equals 13 residues. Between the trimmed V and J ends, which lost 2 bases and 0 bases, there was a span of 5 bases. CDR3 region: CASSLPSSYEQYF. DNA of the CDR3: TGTGCCAGCAGTTTACCGAGCTCCTACGAGCAGTACTTC.

This clone was seen a handful of times. The gene calls are TRBV28 and TRBJ2-7, with 8 bases lining up with TRBD1. The germline CDR1 and CDR2 sequences are MDHEN and SYDVKM. The CDR3 runs 13 residues. Trimming took 8 bases from V and 3 from J; bases not matched to a gene: 6. CDR3 sequence (DNA): TGTGCCAGCCGGGTACAGGGGGTCTACGAGCAGTACTTC. It yields the protein CASRVQGVYEQYF.

This rearrangement joins TRBV19 to TRBJ2-1, with 10 bases identical to TRBD2. Trimming at V came to 2 bases and at J to 4 bases, leaving 8 bases not matched to a gene. CDR3 length equals 17 residues. Germline V gene sequence: CDR1 LNHDA, CDR2 SQIVND (reference sequence). The CDR3 loop reads CASSIKLAGPIYNEQFF. The CDR3 DNA sequence: TGTGCCAGTAGTATAAAACTAGCGGGACCCATTTACAATGAGCAGTTCTTC.

This clone was counted once. The chain couples TRBV6-5 to TRBJ1-3; the D gene is possibly TRBD1 (6 bases). Per germline, CDR1 MNHEY and CDR2 SVGAGI. The ends were cut back, 6 bases at V and 2 bases at J, with 8 bases in the middle. The CDR3 contains 13 residues. This CDR3 is CASRTGTGNTIYF. DNA of the CDR3: TGTGCCAGCAGAACAGGGACTGGAAACACCATATATTTT.

The chain combines TRBV5-6 with TRBJ2-7, with 13 bases identical to TRBD2. The V gene's germline CDR1 is SGHDT and CDR2 YYEEEE. The CDR3 has 16 residues. The V segment lost 5 bases and the J segment 5 bases; nucleotides outside the gene matches: 10. The CDR3 is CASSSGLAGSGNEQYF. DNA of the CDR3: TGTGCCAGCAGTTCGGGACTAGCGGGATCGGGCAACGAGCAGTACTTC.

The V call is TRBV19, the J call TRBJ2-7; TRBD1 matches at 8 bases. The CDR3 is 15 residues long. V lost 7 bases to trimming and J lost 2 bases; unmatched junction nucleotides: 10. Germline V gene data show CDR1 as LNHDA and CDR2 as SQIVND (reference sequence). The CDR3 loop reads CASTDGQGSPYEQYF. The CDR3 DNA reads as TGTGCCAGTACCGACGGACAGGGCTCGCCCTACGAGCAGTACTTC.

The V gene is TRBV2, the J gene TRBJ2-7; the match to TRBD2 covers 9 bases. This CDR3 is built from 15 residues. V was pared by 6 bases and J by 7 bases, with 13 bases of the junction left unmatched. CDR1 is SNHLY and CDR2 is FYNNEI in the germline V gene. CDR3 nucleotides: TGTGCCAGCAGCTTAGCGGGAGCGGGGGTAGGGGAGCAGTACTTC. It translates to CASSLAGAGVGEQYF.

DNA for the CDR3: TGTGCCAGCAGCTTCCACAGGGTCTTTGGGAACATTCAGTACTTC. This gives the protein CASSFHRVFGNIQYF. V gene TRBV11-3 combines with J gene TRBJ2-4; D perhaps matches TRBD1 (6 bases). Germline V gene lookup returns CDR1 SGHNT and CDR2 YENEEA. This CDR3 comprises 15 residues. The V end was cut by 3 bases, the J end by 7 bases, with 16 bases between.

The rearrangement uses TRBV28 and TRBJ2-7, with D possibly matching TRBD1 (6 bases). Germline V CDR1 and CDR2: MDHEN, SYDVKM. The CDR3 runs to 14 residues. With 2 bases removed from V and 5 bases from J, the gap between germline ends came to 13 bases. For the CDR3, the DNA is TGTGCCAGCAGTTTACCCCTACAGGGCCACGAGCAGTACTTC. It is translated as CASSLPLQGHEQYF. Looking up the rest from reference TRBV28 and TRBJ2-7 gives the full variable domain: DVKVTQSSRYLVKRTGEKVFLECVQDMDHENMFWYRQDPGLGLRLIYFSYDVKMKEKGDIPEGYSVSREKKERFSLILESASTNQTSMYLCASSLPLQGHEQYFGPGTRLTVT.

The chain employs TRBV5-8 and TRBJ1-2, with D perhaps TRBD1 (6 bases). The V gene's germline CDR1 is SGHTS and CDR2 YDEGEE. The V end was cut by 0 bases, the J end by 5 bases, with 14 bases between. The CDR3 is 15 amino acids. The CDR3 bases are TGTGCCAGCAGCTTGGATAGGACAGACGAATATGGCTACACCTTC. Amino acids: CASSLDRTDEYGYTF.

This rearrangement joins TRBV5-1 to TRBJ2-7, with 9 bases matching TRBD1. This CDR3 is built from 15 residues. Germline V gene lookup returns CDR1 SGHRS and CDR2 YFSETQ. V lost 4 bases, J lost 10 bases, and 15 bases stayed unmatched. DNA for the CDR3: TGCGCCAGCAGCAGTGACCCCGGGACAGGGAGAGATCAGTACTTC. This codes for CASSSDPGTGRDQYF.

The gene calls are TRBV30 and TRBJ1-5; 7 bases are shared with TRBD1. The CDR3 contains 13 residues. With 3 bases clipped from V and 7 bases from J, the junction kept 6 bases outside the gene matches. Germline lookup yields CDR1 GTSNPN and CDR2 SVGIG (reference sequence). The CDR3, as DNA: TGTGCCTGGAGCTCTAACAGGGGACAGCCCCAGCATTTT. This encodes CAWSSNRGQPQHF.

The genes are TRBV6-5 and TRBJ1-3; maybe TRBD1 (6 bases). CDR1 is MNHEY and CDR2 is SVGAGI in the germline V gene. V was cut by 5 bases and J by 4 bases, with 12 bases left in between. The CDR3 totals 14 residues. DNA of the CDR3: TGTGCCAGCAGTAAGGGGGGGCTGGGAAACACCATATATTTT. This gives the protein CASSKGGLGNTIYF.

This sequence joins TRBV6-5 and TRBJ2-7, with D maybe TRBD2 (6 bases). V was trimmed by 0 bases and J by 4 bases, leaving 10 bases between them. Germline V gene data show CDR1 as MNHEY and CDR2 as SVGAGI. CDR3 length: 14 amino acids. CDR3 DNA sequence: TGTGCCAGCAGTTACTCTACTAGCAGTTACGAGCAGTACTTC. It is translated as CASSYSTSSYEQYF.

The rearrangement links TRBV9 to TRBJ1-6; D is uncertain. Trimming took off 4 bases at V and 14 bases at J, with 16 bases between the two ends. CDR1 is SGDLS and CDR2 is YYNGEE in the germline V gene. The CDR3 loop spans 13 amino acids. As DNA, the CDR3 is TGTGCCAGCAGCCCACCTAATTTACTCTCCCTCCACTTT. Translation: CASSPPNLLSLHF.

This chain links TRBV5-5 with TRBJ2-2; 8 nucleotides align to TRBD1. Germline V gene lookup returns CDR1 SGHKS and CDR2 YYEKEE (reference sequence). J lost 2 bases, V lost 0 bases, and 6 bases had no gene match. The CDR3 loop spans 17 amino acids. The CDR3 spells CASSLVRGLENTGELFF. The CDR3 DNA follows: TGTGCCAGCAGCTTGGTCAGGGGGCTAGAAAACACCGGGGAGCTGTTTTTT.

The chain has TRBV5-6 and TRBJ2-1; tentatively, D is TRBD2 (6 bases). Germline V CDR1 and CDR2: SGHDT, YYEEEE. Trimming stripped 6 bases from V and 3 bases from J, with 10 bases between. The CDR3 has 13 amino acids. The CDR3 sequence is CASTIAVYNEQFF. The CDR3 bases are TGTGCCAGCACCATAGCGGTCTACAATGAGCAGTTCTTC. The variable domain in full, completed from reference TRBV5-6 and TRBJ2-1, reads DAGVTQSPTHLIKTRGQQVTLRCSPKSGHDTVSWYQQALGQGPQFIFQYYEEEERQRGNFPDRFSGHQFPNYSSELNVNALLLGDSALYLCASTIAVYNEQFFGPGTRLTVL.

The genes are TRBV5-1 and TRBJ1-1, with D perhaps TRBD1 (5 bases). Trimming shortened V by 0 bases and J by 6 bases, and 9 bases separated the two germline ends. The CDR3 length is 13 residues. Germline CDR1 is SGHRS and CDR2 is YFSETQ. The CDR3 region is CASSLVGVPEAFF. CDR3 coding DNA: TGCGCCAGCAGCTTGGTAGGGGTACCTGAAGCTTTCTTT.

This chain connects TRBV6-1 to TRBJ1-2; TRBD1 aligns across 8 bases. The germline V gene encodes CDR1 MNHNS and CDR2 SASEGT. V was pared by 1 base and J by 4 bases, with 2 bases of the junction left unmatched. This CDR3 has 14 residues. The CDR3 sequence: CASSEVDRVYGYTF. DNA of the CDR3: TGTGCCAGCAGTGAAGTGGACAGGGTCTATGGCTACACCTTC.

This chain joins TRBV4-1 and TRBJ2-7, with TRBD2 matching 11 bases. This CDR3 contains 19 residues. CDR1 is MGHRA and CDR2 is YSYEKL in the germline V gene. Trimming took 6 bases from V and 7 from J; bases not matched to a gene: 23. DNA of the CDR3: TGCGCCAGCAGTCGGGGGGCGACTAGCGGGACGTTGGGAATGAGTGAGCAGTACTTC. Residues: CASSRGATSGTLGMSEQYF.

The J gene is TRBJ2-7, the V gene TRBV6-5, with a tentative D call TRBD1 (6 bases). This CDR3 is built from 14 residues. Germline V gene lookup returns CDR1 MNHEY and CDR2 SVGAGI. V was pared by 5 bases and J by 2 bases, with 13 bases between. CDR3 in amino acids: CASSRTGTAYEQYF. The CDR3 DNA sequence: TGTGCCAGCAGTCGAACAGGGACGGCCTACGAGCAGTACTTC.

This clone was observed a handful of times. The gene calls are TRBV5-8 and TRBJ1-5; possibly TRBD1 for D (5 bases). The CDR3 runs 14 residues. The germline CDR1 and CDR2 sequences are SGHTS and YDEGEE. Trimming removed 4 bases from V and 6 bases from J, with 14 bases in between. The CDR3 DNA reads as TGTGCCAGCAGCCCCCTGCTAGGGGTTCAGCCCCAGCATTTT. Protein sequence: CASSPLLGVQPQHF.

The rearrangement uses TRBV5-1 and TRBJ2-7; D remains unclear. The germline V gene has CDR1 SGHRS and CDR2 YFSETQ. The CDR3 extends over 13 amino acids. Trimming stripped 0 bases from V and 6 bases from J, with 10 bases between. The CDR3 DNA is TGCGCCAGCAGCTTGGTGCGTCTCGCCGAGCAGTACTTC. It specifies CASSLVRLAEQYF.

The V gene is TRBV18, the J gene TRBJ2-7; D call uncertain. V dropped 2 bases and J dropped 0 bases, with 11 bases sitting between them. The CDR3 length is 15 residues. CDR1 is KGHSH and CDR2 is LQKENI in the germline V gene. The DNA for the CDR3 is TGTGCCAGCTCACCATCTGGCGGTCTCTCCTACGAGCAGTACTTC. Residues: CASSPSGGLSYEQYF. Full variable domain (remainder filled in from reference TRBV18 and TRBJ2-7): NAGVMQNPRHLVRRRGQEARLRCSPMKGHSHVYWYRQLPEEGLKFMVYLQKENIIDESGMPKERFSAEFPKEGPSILRIQQVVRGDSAAYFCASSPSGGLSYEQYFGPGTRLTVT.